The sequence of this T cell receptor beta chain was determined in a study of OX40 agonist ivuxolimab in advanced cancers. Study context: Patients with prior anti-PD-1, anti-PD-L1 or anti-CTLA-4 therapy were eligible; 40% to 45% had some. Whole-study results and caveats: By week 6 at 0.1 to 3.0 mg/kg, blood CD4+ and CD8+ T cells had expanded clonally. In the 0.1-3.0 mg/kg groups, partial responders showed among the lowest expansion. The work left the antigen specificity of expanded peripheral T cells undetermined.

The protocol was immunoSEQ multiplex PCR, while the TCRdb copy is restricted to in-frame clones and leaves out a portion. The sample shows 20,000 to 30,000 clones, more than 75% of them seen only once. A note on this clone: The target antigen is unknown.

With 5 bases clipped from V and 3 bases from J, the junction kept 9 bases outside the gene matches. Germline CDR1 LNHDA, CDR2 SQIVND (reference sequence). CDR3 length: 15 amino acids. The chain joins TRBV19 to TRBJ1-1, with 7 bases that match TRBD1. The receptor's source is an adult with an advanced solid tumor such as melanoma, head and neck, liver or kidney cancer. This material consisted of CD4+ or CD8+ T cells sorted from blood, taken in a trial of the OX40 agonist ivuxolimab. Here the CDR3 DNA reads TGTGCCAGTAGTCTAGCGAGGGGGCCTTACACTGAAGCTTTCTTT. Encoded protein: CASSLARGPYTEAFF.